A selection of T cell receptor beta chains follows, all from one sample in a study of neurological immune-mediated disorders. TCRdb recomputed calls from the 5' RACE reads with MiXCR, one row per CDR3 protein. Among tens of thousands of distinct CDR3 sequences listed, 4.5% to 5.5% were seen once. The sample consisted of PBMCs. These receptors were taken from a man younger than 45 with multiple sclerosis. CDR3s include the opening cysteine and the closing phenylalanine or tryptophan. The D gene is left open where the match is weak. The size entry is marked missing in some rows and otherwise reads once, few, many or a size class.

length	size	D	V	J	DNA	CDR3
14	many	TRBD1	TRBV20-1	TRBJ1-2	TGCAGTGCTAGAAGGTCTGGACAGGGGGATGGCTACACCTTC	CSARRSGQGDGYTF
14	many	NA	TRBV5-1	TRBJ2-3	TGCGCCAGCAGCTCGCCGGCCCTCACAGATACGCAGTATTTT	CASSSPALTDTQYF
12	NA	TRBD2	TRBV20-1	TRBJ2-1	TGCAGTGCTCAGGCGGGGGATGTTTTTCAGTTCTTC	CSAQAGDVFQFF
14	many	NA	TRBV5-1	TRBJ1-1	TGCGCCAGCAGCTTGAAGCAGATGAACACTGAAGCTTTCTTT	CASSLKQMNTEAFF
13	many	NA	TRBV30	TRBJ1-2	TGTGCCTGGAGTAGGGCAGGGGACTATGGCTACACCTTC	CAWSRAGDYGYTF
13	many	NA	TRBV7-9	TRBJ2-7	TGTGCCAGCAGGAGGACGGCCGACTACGAGCAGTACTTC	CASRRTADYEQYF
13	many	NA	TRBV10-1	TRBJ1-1	TGCGCCAGCAGTGAACAGACGAACACTGAAGCTTTCTTT	CASSEQTNTEAFF
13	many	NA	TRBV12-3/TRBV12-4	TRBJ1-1	TGTGCCAGCAAGGATGGGAGGAACACTGAAGCTTTCTTT	CASKDGRNTEAFF
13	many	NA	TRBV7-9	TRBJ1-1	TGTGCCAGCAGCTTACCAATGAACACTGAAGCTTTCTTT	CASSLPMNTEAFF
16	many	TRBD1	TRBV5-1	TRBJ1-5	TGCGCCAGCAGCTTGGAAGGCAGGGGGCACGGTCAGCCCCAGCATTTT	CASSLEGRGHGQPQHF
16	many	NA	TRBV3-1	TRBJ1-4	TGTGCCAGCAGCCAAGGTCCCTACAGGGTTCATGAAAAACTGTTTTTT	CASSQGPYRVHEKLFF
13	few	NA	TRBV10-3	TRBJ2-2	TGTGCCACTGGACTTCCGACGGCCGGGGAGCTGTTTTTT	CATGLPTAGELFF
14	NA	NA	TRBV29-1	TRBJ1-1	TGCAGCGTTGCAGCCGGAAAAGAGAACACTGAAGCTTTCTTT	CSVAAGKENTEAFF
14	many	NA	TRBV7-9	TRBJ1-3	TGTGCCAGCAGGCCCGGTCACTCTGGAAACACCATATATTTT	CASRPGHSGNTIYF
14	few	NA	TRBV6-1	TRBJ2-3	TGTGCCAGCAGTCTGCCCGGGGCTCTAGATACGCAGTATTTT	CASSLPGALDTQYF
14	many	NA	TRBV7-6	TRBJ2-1	TGTGCCAGCAGCATGACTAGTTTTTTTGGTGAGCAGTTCTTC	CASSMTSFFGEQFF
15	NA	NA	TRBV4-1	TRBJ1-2	TGCGCCAGCAGCCAAGGGGGGGGCGTCACCTATGGCTACACCTTC	CASSQGGGVTYGYTF
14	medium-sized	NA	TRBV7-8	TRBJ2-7	TGTGCCAGCAGCTTGACTAGGAACTCCTACGAGCAGTACTTC	CASSLTRNSYEQYF
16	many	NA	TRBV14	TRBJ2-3	TGTGCCAGCAGCCAAGATGGGAGTGGGGGAGCAGATACGCAGTATTTT	CASSQDGSGGADTQYF
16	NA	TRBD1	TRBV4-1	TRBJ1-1	TGCGCCAGCAGCCCGGCCCGGGACAGCTGGAACACTGAAGCTTTCTTT	CASSPARDSWNTEAFF
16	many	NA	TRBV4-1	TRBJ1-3	TGCGCCAGCAGCCGCGGACCGGCGGGAAGCGGAAACACCATATATTTT	CASSRGPAGSGNTIYF
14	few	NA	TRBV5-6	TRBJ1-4	TGTACCAGCAGCCGGGGGACGACTAATGAAAAACTGTTTTTT	CTSSRGTTNEKLFF
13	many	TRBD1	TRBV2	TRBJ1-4	TGTGCCAGCAGGGGGACAGGTTATGAAAAACTGTTTTTT	CASRGTGYEKLFF
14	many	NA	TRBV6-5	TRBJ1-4	TGTGCCAGCAGCCCCCTTGGAGGAAATGAAAAACTGTTTTTT	CASSPLGGNEKLFF
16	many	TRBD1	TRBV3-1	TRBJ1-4	TGTGCCAGCAGCCAAGATGGTGGGACAGGGACTGAAAAACTGTTTTTT	CASSQDGGTGTEKLFF
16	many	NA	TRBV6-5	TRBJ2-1	TGTGCCAGCAGTGTAAGAGGGGGGCTAACCTACAATGAGCAGTTCTTC	CASSVRGGLTYNEQFF
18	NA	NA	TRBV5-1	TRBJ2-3	TGCGCCAGCAACCGCGCCGTGGACAGTCGGATTGTTGCGGATACGCAGTATTTT	CASNRAVDSRIVADTQYF
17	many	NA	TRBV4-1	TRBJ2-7	TGCGCCAGCAGGTCCATAATCCTCCGAAGGGCCTCCTACGAGCAGTACTTC	CASRSIILRRASYEQYF
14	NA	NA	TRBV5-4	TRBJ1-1	TGTGCCAACAGCTTGGCCGTAGAGGGAACTGAAGCTTTCTTT	CANSLAVEGTEAFF
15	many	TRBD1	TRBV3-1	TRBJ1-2	TGTGCCAGCAGCCAACACCATGGACAGGGAAAAGGCTACACCTTC	CASSQHHGQGKGYTF
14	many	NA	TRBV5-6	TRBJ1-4	TGTGCCAGCAGCTTAGAACATGGGGATGAAAAACTGTTTTTT	CASSLEHGDEKLFF
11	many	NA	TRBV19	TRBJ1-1	TGTGCCAGCAACAGGAACACTGAAGCTTTCTTT	CASNRNTEAFF
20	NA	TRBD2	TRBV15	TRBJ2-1	TGTGCCACCAGCAGAGATATGGGACTAGCGGGGGCTAGCTCCTACAATGAGCAGTTCTTC	CATSRDMGLAGASSYNEQFF